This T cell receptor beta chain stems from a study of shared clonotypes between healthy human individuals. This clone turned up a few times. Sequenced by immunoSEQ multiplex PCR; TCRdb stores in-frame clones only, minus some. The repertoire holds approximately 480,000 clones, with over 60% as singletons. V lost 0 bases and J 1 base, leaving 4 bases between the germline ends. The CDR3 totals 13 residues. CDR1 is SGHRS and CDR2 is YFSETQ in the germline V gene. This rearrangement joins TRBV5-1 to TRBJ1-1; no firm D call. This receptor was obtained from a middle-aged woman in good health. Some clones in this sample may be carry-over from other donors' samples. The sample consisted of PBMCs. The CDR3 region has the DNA TGCGCCAGCAGCTTGGAGGAGAACACTGAAGCTTTCTTT. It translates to CASSLEENTEAFF.